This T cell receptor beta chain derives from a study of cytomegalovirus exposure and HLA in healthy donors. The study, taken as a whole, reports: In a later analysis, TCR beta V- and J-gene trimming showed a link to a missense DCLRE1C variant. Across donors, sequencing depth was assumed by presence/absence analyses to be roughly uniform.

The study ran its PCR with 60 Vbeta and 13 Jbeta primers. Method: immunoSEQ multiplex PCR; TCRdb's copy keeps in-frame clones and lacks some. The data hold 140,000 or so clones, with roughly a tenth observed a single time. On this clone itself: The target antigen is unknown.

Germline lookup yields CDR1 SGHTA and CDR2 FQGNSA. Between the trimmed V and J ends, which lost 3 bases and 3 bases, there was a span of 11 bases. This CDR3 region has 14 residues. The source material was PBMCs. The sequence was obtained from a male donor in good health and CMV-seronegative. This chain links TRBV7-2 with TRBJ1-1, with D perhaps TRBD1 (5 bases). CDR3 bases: TGTGCCAGCAGCTTCCAGCGGGGGGACACTGAAGCTTTCTTT. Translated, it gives CASSFQRGDTEAFF.